This is a list of T cell receptor beta chains from one sample in a study of identical twins. TCRdb independently ran MiXCR on the 5' RACE reads; one entry per CDR3 protein. The sample comprises about 520,000 distinct CDR3 sequences, less than 25% of which are singletons, and about 0.91% rests with the top ten. These data are also associated with another study on T cells expressing NK-cell markers.

The sequencing sample was made of CD4+ T cells sorted from blood. These receptors all stem from a woman younger than 35 in good health. CDR3s include the opening cysteine and the closing phenylalanine or tryptophan.

V gene: TRBV7-2; J gene: TRBJ2-7; CDR3 protein: CASSSIAGGYEQYF
V gene: TRBV25-1; J gene: TRBJ2-5; CDR3 protein: CASSEEGALKTQYF
V gene: TRBV6-1; J gene: TRBJ2-6; CDR3 protein: CASRPQGAGANVLTF
V gene: TRBV4-3; J gene: TRBJ1-2; CDR3 protein: CASSPLRAEYYGYTF
V gene: TRBV5-1; J gene: TRBJ2-3; CDR3 protein: CASSFLSGRGDTQYF
V gene: TRBV5-1; J gene: TRBJ2-7; CDR3 protein: CASSLGGSVPNEQYF
V gene: TRBV7-9; J gene: TRBJ1-3; CDR3 protein: CASSLVGGTTGNTIYF
V gene: TRBV5-6; J gene: TRBJ2-5; CDR3 protein: CASSSALQETQYF
V gene: TRBV7-6; J gene: TRBJ1-1; CDR3 protein: CASSLVGGLNTEAFF
V gene: TRBV5-1; J gene: TRBJ2-1; CDR3 protein: CASSLFDEQFF
V gene: TRBV5-1; J gene: TRBJ2-7; CDR3 protein: CASSPGTGSRYEQYF
V gene: TRBV5-1; J gene: TRBJ1-6; CDR3 protein: CASSWSGDRENSPLHF
V gene: TRBV10-3; J gene: TRBJ1-6; CDR3 protein: CAISESVRYSPLHF
V gene: TRBV20-1; J gene: TRBJ2-5; CDR3 protein: CSHRGRQETQYF
V gene: TRBV7-9; J gene: TRBJ2-5; CDR3 protein: CASSLLGGSGVQETQYF
V gene: TRBV9; J gene: TRBJ2-1; CDR3 protein: CASSGSLGDREQFF
V gene: TRBV5-6; J gene: TRBJ2-1; CDR3 protein: CASSLGTSYILTYNEQFF
V gene: TRBV20-1; J gene: TRBJ2-7; CDR3 protein: CSARDIGYEQYF
V gene: TRBV7-9; J gene: TRBJ2-3; CDR3 protein: CASSVIVNTQYF
V gene: TRBV6-1; J gene: TRBJ2-3; CDR3 protein: CASTRGGAGGPDTQYF
V gene: TRBV9; J gene: TRBJ2-1; CDR3 protein: CASTQGGRSYNEQFF
V gene: TRBV5-1; J gene: TRBJ2-1; CDR3 protein: CASSFGQGALPQFF
V gene: TRBV27; J gene: TRBJ2-7; CDR3 protein: CASSNLALAPYEQYF
V gene: TRBV6-1; J gene: TRBJ2-3; CDR3 protein: CASKRLAGGQGADTQYF
V gene: TRBV7-2; J gene: TRBJ2-1; CDR3 protein: CASSLLGQGGNEQFF
V gene: TRBV6-1; J gene: TRBJ2-3; CDR3 protein: CASIGSPSTDTQYF
V gene: TRBV9; J gene: TRBJ2-1; CDR3 protein: CASSGTRRNEQFF
V gene: TRBV20-1; J gene: TRBJ2-7; CDR3 protein: CSASRLAGGPNSYEQYF
V gene: TRBV6-2/TRBV6-3; J gene: TRBJ2-1; CDR3 protein: CASSYDLLAVYNEQFF
V gene: TRBV10-3; J gene: TRBJ2-2; CDR3 protein: CASGPGELFF
V gene: TRBV7-2; J gene: TRBJ2-1; CDR3 protein: CASSLGPVGAVNEQFF
V gene: TRBV28; J gene: TRBJ2-3; CDR3 protein: CASSLLNRGMDTQYF
V gene: TRBV2; J gene: TRBJ2-7; CDR3 protein: CASRKGLAGGSPYEQYF
V gene: TRBV7-2; J gene: TRBJ2-1; CDR3 protein: CASSRPGTSANEQFF
V gene: TRBV27; J gene: TRBJ2-2; CDR3 protein: CASKGDTANTGELFF
V gene: TRBV30; J gene: TRBJ1-1; CDR3 protein: CAWSKTGEAFF
V gene: TRBV5-6; J gene: TRBJ2-7; CDR3 protein: CASSLSALSYEQYF
V gene: TRBV7-2; J gene: TRBJ2-7; CDR3 protein: CASSLRLADTYEQYF
V gene: TRBV7-2; J gene: TRBJ2-7; CDR3 protein: CASSFLRESYEQYF
V gene: TRBV12-3/TRBV12-4; J gene: TRBJ2-3; CDR3 protein: CASTRRFGAVTDTQYF
V gene: TRBV11-2; J gene: TRBJ2-5; CDR3 protein: CASSRGTSARETQYF
V gene: TRBV7-9; J gene: TRBJ2-1; CDR3 protein: CASSPQYEQFF
V gene: TRBV11-2; J gene: TRBJ2-2; CDR3 protein: CASSLYYSGGADGELFF
V gene: TRBV9; J gene: TRBJ2-1; CDR3 protein: CASSVELAVEQFF